A single sample gave rise to the 30 T cell receptor beta chains below, sequenced in a study of blood T cell repertoires in COVID-19. Produced via immunoSEQ multiplex PCR; TCRdb's table is partial and in-frame only. The data hold about 110,000 clones, with about 83% observed a single time. Source material: peripheral blood. The origin of the receptors is a woman aged 70-85 years with acute or convalescent COVID-19.

This chain uses TRBV18 with TRBJ2-7; TRBD1 agrees at 10 bases. Germline CDR1 reads KGHSH; CDR2 reads LQKENI. CDR3 length equals 14 residues. With 5 bases clipped from V and 1 base from J, the junction kept 2 bases outside the gene matches. The chain's CDR3 is CASSADRGSYEQYF. The DNA for the CDR3 is TGTGCCAGCTCAGCGGACAGGGGGTCCTACGAGCAGTACTTC.

This clone was observed a handful of times. The chain carries TRBV2 and TRBJ1-5, with D perhaps TRBD1 (5 bases). CDR1 is SNHLY, CDR2 FYNNEI, per germline. The germline V and J ends were trimmed by 7 bases and 2 bases, with 15 bases remaining between them. The CDR3 loop spans 15 amino acids. DNA for the CDR3: TGTGCCAGCACCCTAAGCAGGGCGGGCAATCAGCCCCAGCATTTT. It specifies CASTLSRAGNQPQHF.

The chain links TRBV7-9 to TRBJ2-1, with a possible D match to TRBD2 (5 bases). CDR3 length: 16 amino acids. The V gene lost 1 base and the J gene lost 0 bases, with 10 bases spanning the gap. Looked up from germline, CDR1 is SEHNR and CDR2 is FQNEAQ (reference sequence). The CDR3 bases are TGTGCCAGCAGCTTAGATCGAGGGATCTCCTACAATGAGCAGTTCTTC. This translates into CASSLDRGISYNEQFF.

V gene TRBV10-3 combines with J gene TRBJ2-1, with a weak D call TRBD2 (6 bases). Germline V lookup: CDR1 ENHRY, CDR2 SYGVKD. V dropped 10 bases and J dropped 0 bases, with 19 bases sitting between them. This CDR3 comprises 16 residues. The CDR3: CATSLTSGSSYNEQFF. As DNA, the CDR3 is TGTGCCACCTCCCTTACCTCCGGGAGCTCCTACAATGAGCAGTTCTTC.

This clone appeared a single time. This chain links TRBV5-5 with TRBJ1-5; 8 bases line up with TRBD1. This CDR3 is built from 17 residues. V dropped 1 base and J dropped 2; count of bases not matched to a gene: 8. Germline V gene lookup returns CDR1 SGHKS and CDR2 YYEKEE (reference sequence). In DNA form, the CDR3 reads TGTGCCAGCAGCTTGATTCCGGGACAGGAAGGCAATCAGCCCCAGCATTTT. Translated, it gives CASSLIPGQEGNQPQHF.

The CDR3 coding sequence is TGTGCCAGCAGTTATCTGACAGGGGGAGATTCACCCCTCCACTTT. This translates into CASSYLTGGDSPLHF. V usage is TRBV6-5 and J usage is TRBJ1-6; 9 bases fit TRBD1. J gave up 8 bases and V 3 bases, and 5 bases lay outside the gene matches. CDR1 and CDR2 (germline): MNHEY, SVGAGI. The CDR3 contains 15 residues.

V gene TRBV7-9 combines with J gene TRBJ2-1, with TRBD2 identical over 14 bases. Germline CDR1 SEHNR, CDR2 FQNEAQ (reference sequence). The CDR3 runs 17 residues. V lost 6 bases and J lost 7; bases outside the gene matches: 11. The CDR3 nucleotides read TGTGCCAGCAGTTTACGGACTAGCGGGAGGAGTCAGAATGAGCAGTTCTTC. As protein: CASSLRTSGRSQNEQFF.

The sample holds one count of this clone. The chain recombines TRBV3-1 (or the pseudogene TRBV3-2) with TRBJ2-1, with 16 positions matching TRBD2. The junction had 8 bases not matched to a gene; V was cut back by 4 bases and J by 8 bases. Germline V gene data show CDR1 as LGHDT and CDR2 as YNNKEL (reference sequence). The CDR3 loop spans 17 amino acids. CDR3 loop: CASSLRAGTSGGDEQFF. The CDR3 DNA reads as TGTGCCAGCAGCCTCCGGGCCGGGACTAGCGGGGGGGATGAGCAGTTCTTC.

The chain carries TRBV18 and TRBJ2-2; 13 nucleotides match TRBD2. Germline V gene data show CDR1 as KGHSH and CDR2 as LQKENI. Trimming removed 0 bases from V and 4 bases from J; junction bases left unmatched: 5. The CDR3 spans 18 residues. The CDR3 DNA reads TGTGCCAGCTCACCACCAGGACTAGCGGGAGAGGGCACCGGGGAGCTGTTTTTT. Its protein is CASSPPGLAGEGTGELFF.

The chain joins TRBV28 to TRBJ1-5; D perhaps matches TRBD1 (6 bases). CDR1 is MDHEN and CDR2 is SYDVKM in the germline V gene. With 5 bases removed from V and 4 bases from J, the gap between germline ends came to 12 bases. This CDR3 is 14 amino acids long. The CDR3 DNA follows: TGTGCCAGCAGTCGACAGGATGGTAATCAGCCCCAGCATTTT. Translating it yields CASSRQDGNQPQHF.

This clone was detected a few times. The chain links TRBV7-2 to TRBJ1-3; D gene unclear. CDR1 and CDR2 (germline): SGHTA, FQGNSA. Trimming took 5 bases from V and 0 from J, leaving 11 bases between them. The CDR3 spans 15 residues. CDR3 in amino acids: CASSALTVSGNTIYF. CDR3 bases: TGTGCCAGCAGCGCCTTAACGGTCTCTGGAAACACCATATATTTT.

The genes are TRBV6-1 and TRBJ1-2; D remains unclear. V was cut by 3 bases and J by 9 bases, with 8 bases left in between. The CDR3 has 11 residues. Germline loops: CDR1 MNHNS, CDR2 SASEGT. The CDR3 loop reads CASSDTRSYTF. Here the CDR3 DNA reads TGTGCCAGCAGTGATACGCGAAGCTACACCTTC.

The V and J genes are TRBV9 and TRBJ2-1; 12 nucleotides align to TRBD2. This CDR3 region has 17 residues. After removal of 1 base from V and 6 bases from J, the junction contained 8 bases not matched to a gene. CDR1 SGDLS and CDR2 YYNGEE come from the germline V gene. The CDR3 DNA follows: TGTGCCAGCAGCGTATGGTATGGACTAGCGGGACTCAATGAGCAGTTCTTC. It translates to CASSVWYGLAGLNEQFF.

The J gene is TRBJ1-2, the V gene TRBV11-2; unclear D gene. The length of the CDR3 is 13 residues. CDR1 is SGHAT and CDR2 is FQNNGV in the germline V gene. V dropped 1 base and J dropped 8 bases, with 11 bases sitting between them. The CDR3 protein is CASSLVRLSGYTF. The CDR3, as DNA: TGTGCCAGCAGCTTAGTCAGGTTATCGGGCTACACCTTC.

The chain links TRBV28 to TRBJ1-3; D ambiguous. Germline V lookup: CDR1 MDHEN, CDR2 SYDVKM. The CDR3 contains 14 residues. Trimming pared 6 bases from V and 3 bases from J, leaving 12 bases between. For the CDR3, the DNA is TGTGCCAGCAGGACCCCCGGGGTTGGAAACACCATATATTTT. It encodes CASRTPGVGNTIYF.

The chain employs TRBV3-1 (or the pseudogene TRBV3-2) and TRBJ2-7, with D possibly being TRBD2 (6 bases). Trimming left V 3 bases short and J 9 bases short, with 12 bases between. CDR1 is LGHDT and CDR2 is YNNKEL in the germline V gene (reference sequence). This CDR3 is 12 amino acids long. The CDR3 region is CASSQEVGGQYF. CDR3 sequence (DNA): TGTGCCAGCAGCCAGGAGGTCGGGGGGCAGTACTTC.

The rearrangement links TRBV30 to TRBJ1-4; 7 nucleotides line up with TRBD1. The trim removed 0 bases at V and 7 bases at J, leaving 8 bases unmatched. This CDR3 comprises 15 residues. CDR1 and CDR2 (germline): GTSNPN, SVGIG (reference sequence). CDR3 sequence (DNA): TGTGCCTGGAGTGTAAAAGGGGGCGTTCGTGAAAAACTGTTTTTT. This codes for CAWSVKGGVREKLFF.

The chain links TRBV28 to TRBJ1-5, with 7 bases lining up with TRBD1. Germline CDR1 and CDR2: MDHEN and SYDVKM. After removal of 3 bases from V and 1 base from J, the junction contained 9 bases not matched to a gene. The CDR3 covers 17 residues. CDR3 DNA: TGTGCCAGCAGTTTGAACAGGGGTTTAGGAAGCAATCAGCCCCAGCATTTT. This gives the protein CASSLNRGLGSNQPQHF.

The chain links TRBV5-6 to TRBJ1-6, with D unclear. Trimming left V 4 bases short and J 6 bases short, with 17 bases between. Germline V gives CDR1 SGHDT, CDR2 YYEEEE. The CDR3 is 16 amino acids. The CDR3 is CASSPSLEELNSPLHF. The CDR3 nucleotides read TGTGCCAGCAGCCCGAGTCTTGAAGAACTTAATTCACCCCTCCACTTT.

The genes are TRBV4-2 and TRBJ2-1, with a weak D call TRBD2 (7 bases). The CDR3 runs 17 residues. The V end was cut by 0 bases, the J end by 7 bases, with 19 bases between. Germline CDR1 is LGHNA and CDR2 is YNFKEQ. CDR3 residues: CASSQDWGGRGVNEQFF. CDR3 DNA: TGTGCCAGCAGCCAAGATTGGGGGGGCCGGGGAGTGAATGAGCAGTTCTTC.

The chain recombines TRBV6-2 or TRBV6-3 with TRBJ1-6, with 8 bases matching TRBD1. Per germline, CDR1 MNHEY and CDR2 SVGEGT. The CDR3 runs to 21 residues. V lost 3 bases to trimming and J lost 2 bases; unmatched junction nucleotides: 18. The CDR3 sequence is CASSYSRTDRGRSPYNSPLHF. CDR3 bases: TGTGCCAGCAGTTATTCCCGAACCGACAGGGGACGGAGCCCCTATAATTCACCCCTCCACTTT.

The genes are TRBV7-8 and TRBJ2-7; 9 positions match TRBD2. The germline V gene has CDR1 SGHVS and CDR2 FQNEAQ. The V segment lost 6 bases and the J segment 2 bases; nucleotides outside the gene matches: 8. The CDR3 is 15 residues long. CDR3 sequence reads: CASSPTRLAAYEQYF. The CDR3 DNA reads as TGTGCCAGCAGTCCCACGCGACTAGCGGCCTACGAGCAGTACTTC.

This clone was seen more than once but under ten times. The chain recombines TRBV3-1 (or the pseudogene TRBV3-2) with TRBJ1-3, with D hard to call. Germline V CDR1 and CDR2: LGHDT, YNNKEL (reference sequence). Between the trimmed V and J ends, which lost 1 base and 4 bases, there was a span of 11 bases. The CDR3 is 15 residues long. CDR3 sequence reads: CASSQAGRAGNTIYF. CDR3 in DNA: TGTGCCAGCAGCCAAGCGGGAAGGGCAGGAAACACCATATATTTT.

The chain employs TRBV3-1 (or the pseudogene TRBV3-2) and TRBJ1-2; D is ambiguous. Trimming took off 3 bases at V and 1 base at J, with 9 bases between the two ends. Germline assignment: CDR1 LGHDT and CDR2 YNNKEL (reference sequence). The CDR3 consists of 14 residues. The CDR3: CASSQQRSNYGYTF. CDR3 in DNA: TGTGCCAGCAGCCAGCAACGCAGTAACTATGGCTACACCTTC.

J is TRBJ2-2 and V is TRBV6-1; 7 positions match TRBD2. Trimming took 4 bases from V and 0 from J; bases not matched to a gene: 8. This CDR3 comprises 17 residues. CDR1 and CDR2 (germline): MNHNS, SASEGT. The CDR3 sequence is CASSARSSGTNTGELFF. CDR3 DNA: TGTGCCAGCAGTGCTCGGTCTAGCGGCACGAACACCGGGGAGCTGTTTTTT.

V is TRBV3-1 (or the pseudogene TRBV3-2) and J is TRBJ1-4; 8 bases match TRBD1. The length of the CDR3 is 15 residues. After removal of 4 bases from V and 5 bases from J, the junction contained 6 bases not matched to a gene. The V gene's germline CDR1 is LGHDT and CDR2 YNNKEL (reference sequence). CDR3 DNA sequence: TGTGCCAGCAGCCTTCGGACAGGGCTAAATGAAAAACTGTTTTTT. It is translated as CASSLRTGLNEKLFF.

This clone was seen once. V is TRBV5-4 and J is TRBJ2-3; TRBD2 agrees at 10 bases. CDR1 SGHNT and CDR2 YYREEE come from the germline V gene (reference sequence). Trimming at V came to 1 base and at J to 8 bases, leaving 7 bases not matched to a gene. CDR3 length: 15 amino acids. In DNA, the CDR3 is TGTGCCAGCAGCTTGCCTAGCGGGGGCCCCGGTACGCAGTATTTT. It encodes CASSLPSGGPGTQYF.

In its sample, this clone was seen once. The CDR3 DNA is TGCGCCAGCAGCTCATCCGGGACTAGCGGTTACAATGAGCAGTTCTTC. This encodes CASSSSGTSGYNEQFF. The genes are TRBV5-1 and TRBJ2-1; 11 bases agree with TRBD2. The length of the CDR3 is 16 residues. V lost 3 bases and J lost 4; bases outside the gene matches: 6. Germline V CDR1 and CDR2: SGHRS, YFSETQ.

The chain carries TRBV4-3 and TRBJ2-3; 7 nucleotides line up with TRBD2. J lost 3 bases, V lost 0 bases, and 9 bases had no gene match. The CDR3 loop spans 17 amino acids. Germline V gene data show CDR1 as LGHNA and CDR2 as YSLEER. CDR3 residues: CASSQDQGGGGTDTQYF. The DNA of the CDR3 is TGCGCCAGCAGCCAAGATCAAGGCGGGGGTGGGACAGATACGCAGTATTTT.

The chain uses TRBV18 and TRBJ1-2; D gene uncertain. V dropped 0 bases and J dropped 7 bases, with 12 bases sitting between them. Looked up from germline, CDR1 is KGHSH and CDR2 is LQKENI. The CDR3 has 14 amino acids. CDR3 in amino acids: CASSPPGGSGGYTF. Here the CDR3 DNA reads TGTGCCAGCTCACCACCCGGTGGTTCGGGTGGCTACACCTTC.